A selection of T cell receptor beta chains follows, all from one sample in a study of cytomegalovirus exposure and HLA in healthy donors. Generated by immunoSEQ multiplex PCR, the TCRdb table keeps only in-frame clones and is missing some. The table shows 80,000 to 100,000 clones, with around 68% occurring only once. The sample was PBMCs. These receptor sequences come from a man between 50 and 59 years old in good health and CMV-seronegative. CDR3s include the opening cysteine and the closing phenylalanine or tryptophan. The order of the fields is D gene, V gene, clone size, J gene, CDR3 DNA, CDR3 protein. The D gene is left open where the match is weak. Only part of the rows carry a size: once, few, many, or a class if the clone is expanded.

D: .; V: TRBV4-2; size: .; J: TRBJ2-7; DNA: TGTGCCAGCAGCCAAGATGCCCCTAGCGTTGAGGGCTACGAGCAGTACTTC; CDR3: CASSQDAPSVEGYEQYF
D: .; V: TRBV9; size: .; J: TRBJ1-1; DNA: TGTGCCAGCAGCCGCAGGCCAAGTAACACTGAAGCTTTCTTT; CDR3: CASSRRPSNTEAFF
D: .; V: TRBV6-5; size: .; J: TRBJ2-7; DNA: TGTGCCAGCAACAAGCAGGGGGGCGAGCAGTACTTC; CDR3: CASNKQGGEQYF
D: TRBD1; V: TRBV5-4; size: .; J: TRBJ1-5; DNA: TGTGCCAGCAGCGAGGGACAGGGCAGCGATCAGCCCCAGCATTTT; CDR3: CASSEGQGSDQPQHF
D: .; V: TRBV5-1; size: .; J: TRBJ1-5; DNA: TGCGCCAGCAGCTTGGGCCTTACTGGTGGCAATCAGCCCCAGCATTTT; CDR3: CASSLGLTGGNQPQHF
D: .; V: TRBV30; size: .; J: TRBJ1-2; DNA: TGTGCCTGGAGCCCCTCCAGTTACAGCTATGGCTACACCTTC; CDR3: CAWSPSSYSYGYTF
D: .; V: TRBV11-2; size: .; J: TRBJ2-7; DNA: TGTGCCAGCAGCAGCGCACGGGGTTTCTACGAGCAGTACTTC; CDR3: CASSSARGFYEQYF
D: .; V: TRBV11-3; size: .; J: TRBJ2-5; DNA: TGTGCCAGCATCGAAAGGGACATGGCGCGGACCCAGTACTTC; CDR3: CASIERDMARTQYF
D: TRBD2; V: TRBV4-2; size: few; J: TRBJ2-1; DNA: TGTGCCAGCAGTCCCGGGACTAGCGGTCTCAATGAGCAGTTCTTC; CDR3: CASSPGTSGLNEQFF
D: .; V: TRBV11-3; size: .; J: TRBJ2-2; DNA: TGTGCCAGCAGCTCCCAGGGGGACTCGTCCGGGGAGCTGTTTTTT; CDR3: CASSSQGDSSGELFF
D: .; V: TRBV29-1; size: .; J: TRBJ2-3; DNA: TGCAGCGTTGAAGGACAGTTCGGAGATACGCAGTATTTT; CDR3: CSVEGQFGDTQYF
D: .; V: TRBV2; size: once; J: TRBJ2-3; DNA: TGTGCCAGCATAGTGGCAGATACGCAGTATTTT; CDR3: CASIVADTQYF
D: .; V: TRBV7-6; size: .; J: TRBJ2-7; DNA: TGTGCCAGCAGCCCAGGGCAGGGCTACGAGCAGTACTTC; CDR3: CASSPGQGYEQYF
D: .; V: TRBV6-1; size: .; J: TRBJ2-7; DNA: TGTGCCAGCAGTGGGCCGGAGGGACAGAGACCCTACGAGCAGTACTTC; CDR3: CASSGPEGQRPYEQYF
D: TRBD1; V: TRBV19; size: .; J: TRBJ1-2; DNA: TGTGCCAGTAGTATACAGACAGGGACCTATGGCTACACCTTC; CDR3: CASSIQTGTYGYTF
D: .; V: TRBV27; size: .; J: TRBJ2-7; DNA: TGTGCCAGCAGCCCGACCCCACGCGGCTACGAGCAGTACTTC; CDR3: CASSPTPRGYEQYF
D: .; V: TRBV30; size: .; J: TRBJ2-3; DNA: TGTGCCTGGAGTGTGAAGGGAGGCACAGATACGCAGTATTTT; CDR3: CAWSVKGGTDTQYF
D: .; V: TRBV29-1; size: .; J: TRBJ2-7; DNA: TGCAGCGTTGGACGGGACAAAACCTACGAGCAGTACTTC; CDR3: CSVGRDKTYEQYF
D: TRBD1; V: TRBV10-3; size: once; J: TRBJ1-2; DNA: TGTGCCATCAGCTCAGAGGACAGGACGGGTGGCTACACCTTC; CDR3: CAISSEDRTGGYTF
D: TRBD1; V: TRBV19; size: .; J: TRBJ2-7; DNA: TGTGCCAGTAGTATAGCAGGGGGCCCCAGCTGGGAGCAGTACTTC; CDR3: CASSIAGGPSWEQYF
D: .; V: TRBV28; size: .; J: TRBJ2-2; DNA: TGTGCCAGCAGTTTAAGGCTGGGTGGGCCGAACACCGGGGAGCTGTTTTTT; CDR3: CASSLRLGGPNTGELFF
D: .; V: TRBV5-5; size: .; J: TRBJ2-7; DNA: TGTGCCAGCAGCCCCATCCACTTC; CDR3: CASSPIHF
D: .; V: TRBV6-1; size: few; J: TRBJ1-1; DNA: TGTGCCAGCAGTGAAGCAAGGAGGTTATGGACTGAAGCTTTCTTT; CDR3: CASSEARRLWTEAFF
D: .; V: TRBV27; size: .; J: TRBJ2-7; DNA: TGTGCCAGCAGTTTATCTGGCGGAGACTACTACGAGCAGTACTTC; CDR3: CASSLSGGDYYEQYF
D: TRBD1; V: TRBV12-5; size: .; J: TRBJ2-1; DNA: TGTGCTAGTGGTCCCACAGGGGGCGCCTACAATGAGCAGTTCTTC; CDR3: CASGPTGGAYNEQFF
D: .; V: TRBV19; size: .; J: TRBJ2-7; DNA: TGTGCCAGTAGTCTCCGGACATTCTACGAGCAGTACTTC; CDR3: CASSLRTFYEQYF
D: TRBD2; V: TRBV5-1; size: .; J: TRBJ2-1; DNA: TGCGCCAGCAGCTTAGCTAGCGGACTATACAATGAGCAGTTCTTC; CDR3: CASSLASGLYNEQFF
D: TRBD1; V: TRBV10-3; size: .; J: TRBJ2-7; DNA: TGTGCCATCAGCGGGACAGGGGGTAACTACGAGCAGTACTTC; CDR3: CAISGTGGNYEQYF
D: .; V: TRBV19; size: .; J: TRBJ2-5; DNA: TGTGCCAGTAGTATTGGGGGAGGAGAGACCCAGTACTTC; CDR3: CASSIGGGETQYF
D: TRBD2; V: TRBV6-1; size: few; J: TRBJ2-7; DNA: TGTGCCAGCAGATATCGGGGAGGGAACGAGCAGTACTTC; CDR3: CASRYRGGNEQYF
D: TRBD1; V: TRBV27; size: .; J: TRBJ2-2; DNA: TGTGCCAGCAGCAGATTAGACAGGGTTAACACCGGGGAGCTGTTTTTT; CDR3: CASSRLDRVNTGELFF
D: TRBD1; V: TRBV11-2; size: .; J: TRBJ2-7; DNA: TGTGCCAGCAGCTTAGGGTCGACAGGGGTCGAGCAGTACTTC; CDR3: CASSLGSTGVEQYF
D: TRBD1; V: TRBV28; size: .; J: TRBJ2-4; DNA: TGTGCCAGCAGTTCGACAGGGGTTGGATACATTCAGTACTTC; CDR3: CASSSTGVGYIQYF
D: .; V: TRBV6-4; size: .; J: TRBJ1-5; DNA: TGTGCCAGCAGTGACCGGAGGTGGGGGCCTTATCAGCCCCAGCATTTT; CDR3: CASSDRRWGPYQPQHF
D: TRBD1; V: TRBV6-1; size: .; J: TRBJ2-1; DNA: TGTGCCAGCAGTGTGGTGGCGGGACAGGGGGTGAATGAGCAGTTCTTC; CDR3: CASSVVAGQGVNEQFF
D: TRBD2; V: TRBV28; size: .; J: TRBJ2-7; DNA: TGTGCCAGCAGTTTTTCGGGGGGGTCGTACGAGCAGTACTTC; CDR3: CASSFSGGSYEQYF